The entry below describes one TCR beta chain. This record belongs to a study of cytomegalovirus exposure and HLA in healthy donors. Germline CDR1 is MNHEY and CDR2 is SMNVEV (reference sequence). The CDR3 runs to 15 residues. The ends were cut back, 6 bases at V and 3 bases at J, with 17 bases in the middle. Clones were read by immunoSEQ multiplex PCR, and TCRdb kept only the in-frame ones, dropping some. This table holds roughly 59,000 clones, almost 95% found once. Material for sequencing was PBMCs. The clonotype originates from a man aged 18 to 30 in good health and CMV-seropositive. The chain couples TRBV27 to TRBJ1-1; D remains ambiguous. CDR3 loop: CASRASPWEDTEAFF. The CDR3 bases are TGTGCCAGCAGAGCTTCCCCCTGGGAGGACACTGAAGCTTTCTTT.